This TCR beta chain comes out of a study of cytomegalovirus exposure and HLA in healthy donors. Note on this clone: The target antigen is unknown.

Germline V CDR1 and CDR2: ENHRY, SYGVKD. V lost 6 bases and J 5 bases, leaving 22 bases between the germline ends. CDR3 length: 16 amino acids. Overall study findings and caveats: TCR beta sequences reportedly predicted most subjects' HLA-A and HLA-B alleles accurately. 150 or so TCR beta chains were listed as cytomegalovirus-associated.

Researchers ran the PCR with 60 Vbeta and 13 Jbeta primers. The repertoire was sequenced with immunoSEQ multiplex PCR; TCRdb's copy has only in-frame clones and lacks some. This table has approximately 150,000 clones, 55% to 70% appearing once. Specimen: PBMCs. The chain recombines TRBV10-3 with TRBJ2-5; D is possibly TRBD1 (6 bases). The TCR was taken from a woman aged 30 to 39 in good health and CMV-seropositive. The CDR3 loop reads CAIRRGQDLASETQYF. Written as DNA, the CDR3 is TGTGCCATCAGGAGGGGACAAGACCTCGCCTCGGAGACCCAGTACTTC.